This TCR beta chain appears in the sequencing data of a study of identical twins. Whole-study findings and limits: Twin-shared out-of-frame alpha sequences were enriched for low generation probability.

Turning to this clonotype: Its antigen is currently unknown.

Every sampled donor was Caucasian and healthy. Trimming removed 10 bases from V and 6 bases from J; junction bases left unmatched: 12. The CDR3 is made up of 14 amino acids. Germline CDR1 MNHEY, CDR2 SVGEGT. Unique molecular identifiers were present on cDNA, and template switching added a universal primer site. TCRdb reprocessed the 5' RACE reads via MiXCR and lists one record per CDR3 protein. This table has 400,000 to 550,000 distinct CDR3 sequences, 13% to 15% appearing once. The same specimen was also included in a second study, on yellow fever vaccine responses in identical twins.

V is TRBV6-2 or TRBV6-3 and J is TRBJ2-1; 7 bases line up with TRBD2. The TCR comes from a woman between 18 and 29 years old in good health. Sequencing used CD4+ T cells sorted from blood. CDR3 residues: CATPRGLNRNEQFF. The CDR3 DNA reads TGTGCCACTCCCCGGGGACTAAATCGCAATGAGCAGTTCTTC.